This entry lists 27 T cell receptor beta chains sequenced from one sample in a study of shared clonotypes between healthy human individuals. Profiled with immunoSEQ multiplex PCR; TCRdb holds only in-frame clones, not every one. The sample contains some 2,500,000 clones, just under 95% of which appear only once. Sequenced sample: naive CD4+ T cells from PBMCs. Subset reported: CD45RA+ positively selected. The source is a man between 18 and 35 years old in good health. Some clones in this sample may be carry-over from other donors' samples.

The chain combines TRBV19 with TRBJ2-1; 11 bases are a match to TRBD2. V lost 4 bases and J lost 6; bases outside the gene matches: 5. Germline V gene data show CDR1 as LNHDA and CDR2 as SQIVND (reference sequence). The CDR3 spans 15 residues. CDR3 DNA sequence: TGTGCCAGTAGTAAAACTAGCGGGAGTGTCAATGAGCAGTTCTTC. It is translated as CASSKTSGSVNEQFF.

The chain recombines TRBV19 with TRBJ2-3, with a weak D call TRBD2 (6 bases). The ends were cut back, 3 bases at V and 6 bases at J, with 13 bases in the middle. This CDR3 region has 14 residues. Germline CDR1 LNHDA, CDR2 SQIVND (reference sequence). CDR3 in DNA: TGTGCCAGTAGTATCCGGAGGGTGGACGATACGCAGTATTTT. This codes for CASSIRRVDDTQYF.

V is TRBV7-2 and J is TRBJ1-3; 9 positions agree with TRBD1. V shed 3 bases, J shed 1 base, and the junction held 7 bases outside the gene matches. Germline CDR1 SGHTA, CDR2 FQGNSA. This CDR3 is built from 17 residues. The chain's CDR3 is CASSFILGTGSGNTIYF. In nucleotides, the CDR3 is TGTGCCAGCAGCTTTATCCTGGGGACAGGGTCTGGAAACACCATATATTTT. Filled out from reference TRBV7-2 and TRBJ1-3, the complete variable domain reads GAGVSQSPSNKVTEKGKDVELRCDPISGHTALYWYRQSLGQGLEFLIYFQGNSAPDKSGLPSDRFSAERTGGSVSTLTIQRTQQEDSAVYLCASSFILGTGSGNTIYFGEGSWLTVV.

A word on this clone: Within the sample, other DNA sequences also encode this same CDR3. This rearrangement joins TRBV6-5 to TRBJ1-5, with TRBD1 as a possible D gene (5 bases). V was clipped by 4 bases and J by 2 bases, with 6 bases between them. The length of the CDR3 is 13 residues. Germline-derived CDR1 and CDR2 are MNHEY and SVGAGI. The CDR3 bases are TGTGCCAGCAGTTCCAGGGGCAATCAGCCCCAGCATTTT. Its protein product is CASSSRGNQPQHF.

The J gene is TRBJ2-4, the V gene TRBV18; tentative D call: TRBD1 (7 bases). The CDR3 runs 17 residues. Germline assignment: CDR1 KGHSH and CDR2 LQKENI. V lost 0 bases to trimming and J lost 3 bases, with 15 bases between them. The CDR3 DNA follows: TGTGCCAGCTCACCACCGGGGGGACAGTTAGGCAAAAACATTCAGTACTTC. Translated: CASSPPGGQLGKNIQYF. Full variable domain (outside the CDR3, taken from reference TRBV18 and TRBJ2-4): NAGVMQNPRHLVRRRGQEARLRCSPMKGHSHVYWYRQLPEEGLKFMVYLQKENIIDESGMPKERFSAEFPKEGPSILRIQQVVRGDSAAYFCASSPPGGQLGKNIQYFGAGTRLSVL.

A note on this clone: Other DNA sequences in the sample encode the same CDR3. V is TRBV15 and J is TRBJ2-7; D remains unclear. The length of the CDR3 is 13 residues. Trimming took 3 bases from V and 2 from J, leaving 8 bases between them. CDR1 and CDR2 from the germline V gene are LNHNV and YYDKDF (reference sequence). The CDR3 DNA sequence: TGTGCCACCAGCAGGGGCCGAACCTACGAGCAGTACTTC. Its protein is CATSRGRTYEQYF.

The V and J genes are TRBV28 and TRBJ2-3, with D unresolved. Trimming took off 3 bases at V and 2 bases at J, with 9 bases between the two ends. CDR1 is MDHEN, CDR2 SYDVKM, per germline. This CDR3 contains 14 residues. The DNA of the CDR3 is TGTGCCAGCAGTTTTGTGTCACACACAGATACGCAGTATTTT. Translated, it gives CASSFVSHTDTQYF.

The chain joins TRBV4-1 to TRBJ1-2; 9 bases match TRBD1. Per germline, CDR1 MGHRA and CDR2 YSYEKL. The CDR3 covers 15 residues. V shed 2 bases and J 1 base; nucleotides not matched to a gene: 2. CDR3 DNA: TGCGCCAGCAGCCAACAGACAGGGGGTAACTATGGCTACACCTTC. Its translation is CASSQQTGGNYGYTF.

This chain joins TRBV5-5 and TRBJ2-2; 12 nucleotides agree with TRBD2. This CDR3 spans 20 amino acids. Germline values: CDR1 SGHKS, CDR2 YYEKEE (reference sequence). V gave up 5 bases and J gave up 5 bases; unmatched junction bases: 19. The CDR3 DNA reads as TGTGCCAGCAGACCAGACCGAGGGCTAGCGGGAGGGCCGAGGACCGGGGAGCTGTTTTTT. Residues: CASRPDRGLAGGPRTGELFF.

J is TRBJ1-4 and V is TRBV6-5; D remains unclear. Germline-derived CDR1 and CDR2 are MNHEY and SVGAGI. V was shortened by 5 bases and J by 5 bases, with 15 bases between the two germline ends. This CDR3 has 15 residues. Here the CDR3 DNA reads TGTGCCAGCAGTCCGACCCGCGGTGAGAATGAAAAACTGTTTTTT. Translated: CASSPTRGENEKLFF.

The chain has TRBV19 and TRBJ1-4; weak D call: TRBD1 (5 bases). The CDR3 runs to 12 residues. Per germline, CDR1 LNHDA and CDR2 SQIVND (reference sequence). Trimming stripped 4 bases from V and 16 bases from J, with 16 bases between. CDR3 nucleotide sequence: TGTGCCAGTAGTAACACCGGGACGGGGCCGTTTTTT. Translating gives CASSNTGTGPFF.

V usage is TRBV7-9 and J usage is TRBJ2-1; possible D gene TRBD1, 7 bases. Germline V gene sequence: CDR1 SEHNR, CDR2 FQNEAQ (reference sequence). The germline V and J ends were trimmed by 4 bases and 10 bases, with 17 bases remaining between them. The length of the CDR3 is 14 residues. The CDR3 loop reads CASSSGGISGEQFF. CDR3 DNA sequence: TGTGCCAGCAGCTCAGGGGGTATAAGCGGGGAGCAGTTCTTC.

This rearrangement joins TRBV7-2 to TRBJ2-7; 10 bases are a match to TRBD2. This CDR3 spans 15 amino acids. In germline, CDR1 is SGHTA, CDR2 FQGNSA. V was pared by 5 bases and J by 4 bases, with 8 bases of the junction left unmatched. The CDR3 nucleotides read TGTGCCAGCAGCCGGGGGGCTAGCGGGGGTTACGAGCAGTACTTC. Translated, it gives CASSRGASGGYEQYF.

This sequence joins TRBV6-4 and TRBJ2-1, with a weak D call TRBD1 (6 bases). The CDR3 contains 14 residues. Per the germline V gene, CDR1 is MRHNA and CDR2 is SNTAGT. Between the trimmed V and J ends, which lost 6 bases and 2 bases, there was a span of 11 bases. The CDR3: CASRRQATYNEQFF. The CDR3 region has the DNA TGTGCCAGCAGGAGACAGGCCACCTACAATGAGCAGTTCTTC.

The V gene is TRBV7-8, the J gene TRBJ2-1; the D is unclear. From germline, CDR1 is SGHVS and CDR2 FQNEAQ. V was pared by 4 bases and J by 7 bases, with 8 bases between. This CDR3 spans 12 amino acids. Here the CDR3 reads CASSWSGNEQFF. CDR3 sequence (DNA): TGTGCCAGCAGCTGGAGTGGGAATGAGCAGTTCTTC.

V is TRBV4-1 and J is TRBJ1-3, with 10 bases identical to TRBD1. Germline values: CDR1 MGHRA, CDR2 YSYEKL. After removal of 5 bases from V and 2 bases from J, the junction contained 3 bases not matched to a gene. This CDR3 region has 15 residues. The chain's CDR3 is CASSSDRGPGNTIYF. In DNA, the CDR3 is TGCGCCAGCAGCTCAGACAGGGGGCCTGGAAACACCATATATTTT.

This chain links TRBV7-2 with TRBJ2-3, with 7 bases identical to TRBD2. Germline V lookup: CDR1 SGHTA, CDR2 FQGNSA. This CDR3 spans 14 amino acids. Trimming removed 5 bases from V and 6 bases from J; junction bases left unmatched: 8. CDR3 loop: CASSPQTSSDTQYF. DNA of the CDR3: TGTGCCAGCAGCCCCCAGACTAGCTCGGATACGCAGTATTTT.

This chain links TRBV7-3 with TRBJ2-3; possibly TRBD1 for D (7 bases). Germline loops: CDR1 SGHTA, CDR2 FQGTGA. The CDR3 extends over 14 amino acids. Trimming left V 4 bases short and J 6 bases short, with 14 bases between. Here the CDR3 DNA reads TGTGCCAGCAGCTCCCAGGGGGGAGGCGATACGCAGTATTTT. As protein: CASSSQGGGDTQYF.

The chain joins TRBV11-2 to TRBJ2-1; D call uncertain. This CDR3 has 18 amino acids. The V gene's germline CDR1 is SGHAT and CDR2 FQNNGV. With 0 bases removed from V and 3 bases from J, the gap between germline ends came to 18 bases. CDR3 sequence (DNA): TGTGCCAGCAGCTTAGATGAACCTACCCTCGGTTACTACAATGAGCAGTTCTTC. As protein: CASSLDEPTLGYYNEQFF.

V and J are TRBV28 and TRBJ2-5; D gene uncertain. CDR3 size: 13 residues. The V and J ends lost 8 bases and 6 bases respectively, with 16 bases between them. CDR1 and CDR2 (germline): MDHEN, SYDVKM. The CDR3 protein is CASGPVSPKTQYF. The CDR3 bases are TGTGCCAGCGGGCCAGTATCTCCAAAGACCCAGTACTTC.

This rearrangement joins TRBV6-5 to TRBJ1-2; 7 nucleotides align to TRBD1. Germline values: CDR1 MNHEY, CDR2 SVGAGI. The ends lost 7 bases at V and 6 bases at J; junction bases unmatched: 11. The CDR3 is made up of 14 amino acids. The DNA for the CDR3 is TGTGCCAGCACTAGAACCGGGACAGCCCATGGCTACACCTTC. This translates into CASTRTGTAHGYTF.

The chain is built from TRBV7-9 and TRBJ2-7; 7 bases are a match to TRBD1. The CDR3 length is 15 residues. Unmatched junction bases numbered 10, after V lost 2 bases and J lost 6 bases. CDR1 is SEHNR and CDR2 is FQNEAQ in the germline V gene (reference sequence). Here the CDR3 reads CASSLITGAVSEQYF. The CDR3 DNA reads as TGTGCCAGCAGCTTAATAACAGGGGCGGTATCCGAGCAGTACTTC. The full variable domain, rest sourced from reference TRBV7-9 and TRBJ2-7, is DTGVSQNPRHKITKRGQNVTFRCDPISEHNRLYWYRQTLGQGPEFLTYFQNEAQLEKSRLLSDRFSAERPKGSFSTLEIQRTEQGDSAMYLCASSLITGAVSEQYFGPGTRLTVT.

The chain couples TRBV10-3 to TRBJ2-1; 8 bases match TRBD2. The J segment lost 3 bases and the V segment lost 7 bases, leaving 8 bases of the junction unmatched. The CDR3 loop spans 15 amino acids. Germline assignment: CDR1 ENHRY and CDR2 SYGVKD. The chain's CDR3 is CAITKDSGNYNEQFF. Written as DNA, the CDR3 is TGTGCCATCACTAAAGATAGCGGGAACTACAATGAGCAGTTCTTC.

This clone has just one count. CDR3: CASNRGSYYEQYF. The CDR3 coding sequence is TGTGCCAGCAATCGCGGGAGTTATTACGAGCAGTACTTC. The chain employs TRBV6-1 and TRBJ2-7; 7 bases agree with TRBD2. Germline loops: CDR1 MNHNS, CDR2 SASEGT. This CDR3 region has 13 residues. Trimming removed 7 bases from V and 4 bases from J; junction bases left unmatched: 7.

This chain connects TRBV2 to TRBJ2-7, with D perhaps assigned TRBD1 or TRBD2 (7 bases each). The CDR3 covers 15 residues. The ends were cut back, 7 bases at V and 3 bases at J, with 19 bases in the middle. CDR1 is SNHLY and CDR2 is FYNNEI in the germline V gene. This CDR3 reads CASKLETGRDYEQYF. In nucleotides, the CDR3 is TGTGCCAGCAAGTTAGAGACAGGGAGGGACTACGAGCAGTACTTC.

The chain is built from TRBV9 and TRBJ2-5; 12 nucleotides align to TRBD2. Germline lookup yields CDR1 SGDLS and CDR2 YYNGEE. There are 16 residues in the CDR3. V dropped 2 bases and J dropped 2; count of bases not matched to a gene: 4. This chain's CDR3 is CASSVGLAGKQETQYF. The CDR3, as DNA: TGTGCCAGCAGCGTTGGACTAGCGGGAAAACAAGAGACCCAGTACTTC.

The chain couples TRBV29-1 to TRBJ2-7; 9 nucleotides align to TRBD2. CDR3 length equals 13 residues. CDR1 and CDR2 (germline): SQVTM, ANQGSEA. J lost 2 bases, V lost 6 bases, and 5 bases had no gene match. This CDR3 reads CSVRSGGTYEQYF. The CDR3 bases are TGCAGCGTACGTAGCGGGGGAACCTACGAGCAGTACTTC.